This T cell receptor beta chain was observed in a study of response to subunit inactivated influenza vaccine. Study-wide points: Every seasonal influenza vaccination brings in few new T cells, the authors suggested.

TCRdb used MiXCR to reprocess the RT-PCR reads, holding one entry per CDR3 protein. Altogether hundreds of thousands of distinct CDR3 sequences are present, 15% to 18% being singletons, with the ten largest covering roughly 11%. This CDR3 has 14 amino acids. Germline assignment: CDR1 GTSNPN and CDR2 SVGIG (reference sequence). The V end lost 3 bases, the J end lost 2 bases, and 10 bases lay between the germline ends. The table lists this clonotype with a few counts. Its antigen remains unidentified. Sequences were derived from PBMCs from blood, sampled 11 to 12 days after vaccination. This chain links TRBV30 with TRBJ2-2, with D tentatively TRBD1 or TRBD2 (5 bases each). This TCR was recovered from a man aged 45 to 65 who received an inactivated influenza vaccine. The DNA of the CDR3 is TGTGCCTGGAGGGGGCTAGCCAACACCGGGGAGCTGTTTTTT. Amino acid sequence: CAWRGLANTGELFF.